This T cell receptor (beta chain) is drawn from a study of cytomegalovirus exposure and HLA in healthy donors. Overall study results and limits: TCR association rates varied by HLA locus in a later analysis, with DRB1 highest and HLA-C lowest.

Turning to this clone: Its matching antigen is unknown.

The PCR employed 60 Vbeta primers together with 13 Jbeta primers. The data were produced by immunoSEQ multiplex PCR, yet TCRdb's version contains in-frame clones alone and is incomplete. Of hundreds of thousands of clones in the sample, about 80% were seen once. Sampled while nominally healthy, donors likely had unrecorded immune exposures. The V and J ends lost 8 bases and 1 base respectively, with 11 bases between them. Germline-derived CDR1 and CDR2 are LNHNV and YYDKDF (reference sequence). The CDR3 is made up of 13 amino acids. Specimen: PBMCs. V gene TRBV15 combines with J gene TRBJ1-1; D gene unclear. The sequence was collected from a woman in her fifties or sixties in good health and CMV-seropositive. CDR3 in amino acids: CATRHPGNTEAFF. The CDR3, as DNA: TGTGCCACCCGGCACCCAGGGAACACTGAAGCTTTCTTT. Together with reference TRBV15 and TRBJ1-1, the CDR3 gives the full variable domain: DAMVIQNPRYQVTQFGKPVTLSCSQTLNHNVMYWYQQKSSQAPKLLFHYYDKDFNNEADTPDNFQSRRPNTSFCFLDIRSPGLGDTAMYLCATRHPGNTEAFFGQGTRLTVV.